This record covers a single T cell receptor beta chain. The method was immunoSEQ multiplex PCR; TCRdb's version includes in-frame clones alone and lacks a portion of them. The sample lists approximately 70,000 clones, around four fifths occurring once. This entry is derived from a study of blood T cell repertoires in COVID-19. Germline CDR1 MNHEY, CDR2 SMNVEV (reference sequence). The CDR3 consists of 20 residues. V shed 5 bases and J 3 bases; nucleotides not matched to a gene: 21. Sequenced: peripheral blood. The V call is TRBV27, the J call TRBJ1-4; TRBD1 matches at 7 bases. The clonotype comes from a woman in her 50s with acute or convalescent COVID-19. As DNA, the CDR3 is TGTGCCAGCAGTCCTCTAACCACCGCCCGACAGGGTTGGGCTAATGAAAAACTGTTTTTT. This encodes CASSPLTTARQGWANEKLFF.